Sequencing of this T cell receptor (beta chain) was carried out in a study of T cell responses to AZD1222 COVID-19 vaccine. The CDR3 is 14 amino acids. The V gene lost 7 bases and the J gene lost 8 bases, with 20 bases spanning the gap. Per the germline V gene, CDR1 is SGHAT and CDR2 is FQNNGV. Only in-frame clones appear in the TCRdb table, and some are missing; sequencing was by immunoSEQ multiplex PCR. The data hold some 170,000 clones, with about 90% observed a single time. The source of this sequence is an adult who received the MenACWY meningococcal vaccine as a control. The chain uses TRBV11-2 and TRBJ1-2; a weak D match, TRBD1 (5 bases). Sequenced here: peripheral blood, sampled 28 days after the second dose of the MenACWY control vaccine. CDR3 coding DNA: TGTGCCAGCACCCCGAGGGGCCCGATTGACGGCTACACCTTC. It specifies CASTPRGPIDGYTF.